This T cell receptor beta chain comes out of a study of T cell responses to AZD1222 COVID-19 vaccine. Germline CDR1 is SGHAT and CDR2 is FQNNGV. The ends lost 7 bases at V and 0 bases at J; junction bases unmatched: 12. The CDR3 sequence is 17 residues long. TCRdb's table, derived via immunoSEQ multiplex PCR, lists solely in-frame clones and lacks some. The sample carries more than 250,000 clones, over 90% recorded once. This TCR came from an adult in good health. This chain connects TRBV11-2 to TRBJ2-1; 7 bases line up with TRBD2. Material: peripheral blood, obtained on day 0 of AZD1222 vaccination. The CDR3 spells CASNGLRRESSYNEQFF. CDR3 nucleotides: TGTGCCAGCAATGGGTTAAGGCGGGAGAGCTCCTACAATGAGCAGTTCTTC.